The following is a TCR beta chain sequence with its context. This clone is a singleton in its sample. The clone's antigen remains unknown. No much larger clone is present one base from it, and per-base qualities are unavailable. Library prep was done by the immunoSEQ multiplex PCR assay. For the multiplex PCR, a mixture combining 60 forward primers for TCR Vbeta segments and 13 reverse primers for TCR Jbeta segments was used. Amplification of the CDR3 region of rearranged TCR beta genes was performed with a multiplex PCR assay on genomic DNA. The amplified TCR beta libraries were sequenced on the Illumina HiSeq System as 87-base-pair reads. In the original analysis: Across the 700 or so repertoires, a later analysis counted around 80 million unique TCR beta chains, roughly 11 million of which were shared by at least two donors. A nearest-neighbor algorithm error-corrected the raw reads and collapsed the reads into unique sequences, merging closely related sequences to remove PCR and sequencing errors. CDR3 sequences were aligned to IMGT reference sequences to assign V, D and J gene segments. Each retained sequence needed at least a six-nucleotide match to both a V gene segment and a J gene segment. A rearrangement counted as productive if the CDR3 had no stop codons and remained in frame with V and J, and every other rearrangement counted as non-productive. Following IMGT convention, CDR3 was defined as the stretch from the second conserved V-encoded cysteine to the conserved J-encoded phenylalanine. Sequences without an unambiguous match to a single V gene segment were excluded from the earlier analysis of a few hundred of the donors. An earlier analysis of 587 of the donors classified V segments as functional when productive rearrangements were above 56.7% and as segregating when the standard deviation between donors was above 5%. To diagnose cytomegalovirus status from the catalog of TCR beta chain sequences, a statistical classification framework was built. In a later analysis, TCR nucleotide sequences were compared against IMGT/GENE-DB human TR gene sequences so that V and J genes could be assigned. A later analysis assigned CDR3 sequences and most-parsimonious VDJ recombination scenarios with the TCRdist pipeline. In a later analysis, every TCR beta chain was defined by the combination of its CDR3 amino acid sequence and its V-gene family, and reads without a unique V-gene family were dropped. As a way to deal with suspected cross-contamination and a sequencing artifact, a later analysis dropped over 550 nucleotide sequences that were highly shared and had low generation probability. For each public chain, a later analysis derived a clonal expansion index from normalized ranks of inferred template counts within each repertoire. A later analysis computed generation probabilities with a VDJ recombination model fitted to out-of-frame rearrangements, and checked the results against IGoR. In a later analysis, hypergeometric tests were used to score TCR-TCR, TCR-HLA and TCR-CMV co-occurrence, with a repertoire-size bias correction applied to TCR pairs. False discovery rates were estimated in a later analysis by permuting HLA or CMV assignments 20 times. A later analysis grouped co-occurring TCRs with DBSCAN, adding TCRdist sequence similarity when clustering within HLA-allele-positive subsets. Repertoires with fewer than 30,000 or more than 120,000 public chains, plus five repertoires with anomalous nucleotide sharing, were excluded from co-occurrence clustering. TCRdb stores this immuneACCESS table with in-frame sequences only. Part of the clones is absent; in the studies checked, under half of the shortfall reflects unresolved V genes, and no reason is known for the rest. V and J calls and clone size are as listed in that table; D and trimming were resolved from the DNA. The table for this sample lists a few hundred thousand clones; about four fifths of them were counted only once. The ten top clones hold around 0.33% of the sample.

The cohort consisted of hundreds of healthy bone marrow donors. Cohort members were all nominally healthy when sampled, although unrecorded immune exposures were likely present. The donor was CMV seronegative and belonged to the group of around 350 seronegative cohort members. Each donor provided a peripheral blood sample, and peripheral blood mononuclear cells were used for TCR beta sequencing. Genomic DNA extraction from the blood cell samples was performed with the Qiagen DNeasy Blood Extraction Kit. The sample belongs to a study of cytomegalovirus exposure and HLA in healthy donors listed by TCRdb under 2017. Study-wide context: An earlier analysis of several hundred of the donors reported 250 to 350 Gb of sequence data and 117 million unique TCR beta sequences from some 180 million T cells. An early release covering about 600 HLA-typed donors comprised approximately 300 gigabases of sequencing data and some 79 million unique TCR sequences. Both class I and class II loci were covered by HLA typing, at four-digit resolution. Among around 400 genotyped donors of the cohort, an average of approximately 230,000 unique TCR beta nucleotide sequences were sequenced per donor, roughly 18% of them non-productive. Among the roughly 400 genotyped donors, roughly 80% belonged to the genetic ancestry cluster associated with self-reported Caucasian donors. The study combined high-throughput TCR immunosequencing, statistical association of individual TCRs with disease status, and machine learning to predict cytomegalovirus infection status. Besides the first cohort of roughly 700 subjects, a separate validation cohort made up of roughly 130 different subjects was used. Typing coverage varied by locus: about 629-630 donors for A, B, C, DRB1 and DQB1; roughly 520 for DQA1; some 610 for DPA1; more than 450 for DPB1. The study aimed to test whether cataloging public T cell receptors could reveal signatures of past pathogen exposure. A later genetic analysis used genome-wide SNP genotypes for 398 of the 666 donors, treating that subset as a discovery cohort. An earlier analysis of 587 of the donors used high-throughput TCR beta sequencing to judge whether each TCR beta V gene segment behaved as functional or pseudogenic. The study used immunosequencing to profile the T cell repertoires of approximately 640 subjects and linked those repertoires to cytomegalovirus serostatus. Every discovery cohort repertoire had been produced on one sequencing platform. A later analysis re-analyzed previously published TCR beta repertoires from 666 donors and added high-resolution HLA genotyping to study TCR occurrence patterns. Rather than drawing on any new phenotypic data, the later analysis identified candidate immune exposures from TCR beta sequences and the way those sequences occurred across donors. Donor age, sex, ethnicity and CMV serostatus were compiled alongside the repertoire data. About five DR-DQ haplotypes were treated as single units for association and clustering because of strong linkage in the cohort.

Points the paper makes about the study in general: CMV serostatus was the only immune exposure information available for the cohort. The authors suggested that the approach could potentially be generalized to other disease states and immunological phenotypes. Only TCR beta chains were sequenced in this cohort, and the absence of alpha or paired-chain data limited detectable features. The study listed 150 to 200 TCR beta chains as associated with cytomegalovirus. In a later genetic analysis, fewer N-insertions in productive TCRs were reported among donors in an Asian-associated ancestry cluster than the roughly 700-donor mean. In an earlier analysis of around 500 of the donors, most TCR beta V segments appeared in productive rearrangements about 87% or about 30% of the time, broadly matching IMGT annotations. In a later analysis, 15,000 to 20,000 TCR beta sequences were associated with specific HLA alleles at a false discovery rate of 0.05. The classifier was reported to diagnose cytomegalovirus status with high specificity and sensitivity in both the original and validation cohorts. Presence/absence analyses assumed roughly uniform sequencing depth across donors, an assumption that may not hold. A further reported finding was that TCR beta sequences accurately predicted the HLA-A and HLA-B alleles for most subjects in the first cohort. HLA typing was unavailable for some donors at each locus, so association tests used only the typed subset. A later genetic analysis associated a missense DCLRE1C variant with V-gene and J-gene trimming of TCR beta chains, and an independent cohort replicated the association. In vitro tests confirmed that a few of the cytomegalovirus-associated TCR beta chains recognize cytomegalovirus antigens. Some IMGT-functional V segments, including TRBV6-2 and TRBV6-3, could not be distinguished by the 87-base-pair reads and were therefore excluded. The sequencing pipeline was judged likely to have produced a cluster of highly shared sequence variants as a technical artifact. According to a later analysis, parvovirus B19, influenza, CMV and Epstein-Barr virus appeared linked to several top co-occurrence clusters. When HLA alleles, especially DR and DQ, strongly co-occurred, TCR associations were difficult to assign to individual alleles. A later analysis found that TCR association rates varied across HLA loci, with DRB1 alleles showing the most associated TCRs and HLA-C alleles the fewest. Linkage disequilibrium might explain the correlated functional status among segregating V segments, but an unknown experimental factor could not be excluded. Most TCR sequences were observed very rarely across donors, whereas some public TCRs were present in many individuals. Because counts were too low, roughly 17 rarely observed V segments, including chromosome 9 orphons, were left out of the earlier analysis of over 550 of the donors. According to a later analysis, most CMV-associated TCR beta chains appeared to be HLA-restricted, and the HLA associations seemed to be driven largely by CMV exposure. A later analysis found that HLA-associated TCR beta chains were more clonally expanded and had lower generation probabilities than equally common non-associated chains.

The trim is 3 bases for V and 2 bases for J, with a gap of 10 bases between the germline ends. The CDR3 sequence holds 14 residues, the cysteine and phenylalanine included. The entry retains the CDR3 DNA only, 42 bases that are in frame from base 1. The germline V gene provides CDR1 SGHAT and CDR2 FQNNGV. The source of this sequence is a girl aged 2 to 10 in good health and CMV-seronegative. This chain is built from TRBV11-2 and TRBJ1-2; tentative D gene TRBD1, with 6 bases matching. Sequenced: PBMCs. The CDR3 has the sequence CASSFAQGNYGYTF. The sequenced DNA is TGTGCCAGCAGCTTTGCTCAGGGGAACTATGGCTACACCTTC.